Shown below are 15 T cell receptor beta chains from a single sample sequenced in a study of blood T cell repertoires in COVID-19 (dated by TCRdb to 2018 to 2020). Libraries came from the immunoSEQ multiplex PCR assay. As stored in TCRdb, this immuneACCESS dataset retains in-frame rearrangements with V and J assigned. A fraction of the clones does not appear; measured against another copy, unresolved V genes explain less than half of the discrepancy, and the remainder lacks a known reason. Here the sample has more than 110,000 clones; 84% occur a single time. Approximately 40% of the sample is held by the ten biggest clonotypes. The sequenced material came from peripheral blood. Receptors were obtained from a human donor in a cohort sampled during active COVID-19.

The J gene is TRBJ1-3, the V gene TRBV7-3; the D gene is possibly TRBD1 (6 bases). Per germline, CDR1 SGHTA and CDR2 FQGTGA. CDR3 length: 17 residues. V lost 5 bases to trimming and J lost 0 bases, with 17 bases between them. The CDR3 nucleotides read TGTGCCAGCAGCCCAAACCCCTCGACAGGCTCTGGAAACACCATATATTTT. As protein: CASSPNPSTGSGNTIYF.

This chain uses TRBV6-5 with TRBJ2-2; tentatively, D is TRBD2 (5 bases). CDR3 size: 16 residues. Germline-derived CDR1 and CDR2 are MNHEY and SVGAGI. The ends were cut back, 2 bases at V and 3 bases at J, with 13 bases in the middle. The CDR3 is CASSYGRWGDTGELFF. The CDR3 DNA sequence: TGTGCCAGCAGTTACGGACGGTGGGGAGACACCGGGGAGCTGTTTTTT.

The V and J genes are TRBV19 and TRBJ2-2; D may be TRBD1 (5 bases). From germline, CDR1 is LNHDA and CDR2 SQIVND (reference sequence). This CDR3 spans 14 amino acids. The V and J ends lost 6 bases and 3 bases respectively, with 11 bases between them. DNA of the CDR3: TGTGCCAGTAGCAGCAGGGTACACACCGGGGAGCTGTTTTTT. It translates to CASSSRVHTGELFF.

This clone was seen just once. The rearrangement links TRBV18 to TRBJ1-5; TRBD1 matches at 7 bases. Germline V gives CDR1 KGHSH, CDR2 LQKENI. Losses at the gene ends were 2 bases for V and 5 bases for J; bases not matched to a gene: 6. This CDR3 spans 15 amino acids. The CDR3 DNA is TGTGCCAGCTCACCAAGACAGGGATTCGATCAGCCCCAGCATTTT. Residues: CASSPRQGFDQPQHF.

The chain couples TRBV7-8 to TRBJ2-4, with no clear D. Trimming took off 4 bases at V and 0 bases at J, with 7 bases between the two ends. Per germline, CDR1 SGHVS and CDR2 FQNEAQ. The CDR3 extends over 14 amino acids. The CDR3 is CASSSHVAKNIQYF. CDR3 nucleotide sequence: TGTGCCAGCAGCTCCCATGTAGCCAAAAACATTCAGTACTTC.

The chain uses TRBV7-2 and TRBJ2-3; the D gene is possibly TRBD2 (5 bases). The germline V and J ends were trimmed by 3 bases and 0 bases, with 10 bases remaining between them. Germline CDR1 reads SGHTA; CDR2 reads FQGNSA. The CDR3 runs to 15 residues. This CDR3 reads CASSFKTGSTDTQYF. Here the CDR3 DNA reads TGTGCCAGCAGCTTCAAGACGGGGAGCACAGATACGCAGTATTTT.

This chain joins TRBV7-9 and TRBJ2-5, with D possibly matching TRBD2 (5 bases). Germline V gene lookup returns CDR1 SEHNR and CDR2 FQNEAQ (reference sequence). The CDR3 length is 13 residues. The ends were cut back, 3 bases at V and 4 bases at J, with 9 bases in the middle. The CDR3 loop is CASSFSEGETQYF. CDR3 DNA sequence: TGTGCCAGCAGCTTTAGTGAGGGAGAGACCCAGTACTTC.

This clone has just one count. This chain connects TRBV6-2 or TRBV6-3 to TRBJ1-1; D is uncertain. The CDR3 totals 11 residues. Germline values: CDR1 MNHEY, CDR2 SVGEGT. Trimming removed 2 bases from V and 6 bases from J, with 4 bases in between. The CDR3 here is CASSYRAEAFF. CDR3 nucleotide sequence: TGTGCCAGCAGTTACCGCGCTGAAGCTTTCTTT.

The rearrangement joins TRBV6-5 to TRBJ1-2, with 10 bases aligning to TRBD1. The CDR3 spans 15 residues. Germline-derived CDR1 and CDR2 are MNHEY and SVGAGI. The junction had 12 bases not matched to a gene; V was cut back by 10 bases and J by 4 bases. CDR3 loop: CATLRTGGFGYGYTF. Written as DNA, the CDR3 is TGTGCCACACTGCGGACAGGGGGTTTCGGCTATGGCTACACCTTC.

The gene calls are TRBV19 and TRBJ1-1, with D perhaps matching TRBD1 (5 bases). The V end lost 5 bases, the J end lost 5 bases, and 15 bases lay between the germline ends. The germline V gene has CDR1 LNHDA and CDR2 SQIVND (reference sequence). This CDR3 has 14 residues. The CDR3 DNA reads TGTGCCAGTAGTGGTAACGGGGGAGGTACTGAAGCTTTCTTT. It specifies CASSGNGGGTEAFF.

The V and J genes are TRBV21-1 and TRBJ2-7; the DNA was not used to check the table's D call, TRBD1. TRBV21-1 is designated a pseudogene. The CDR3 sequence is 14 residues long. CDR3 bases: TGTGCCAGCAGCAAAGCGCACAGGGTGAGGGAGCAGTACGTC. It is translated as CASSKAHRVREQYV.

There are a few counts of this clone. The V call is TRBV10-3, the J call TRBJ1-1; 9 bases map to TRBD1. There are 14 residues in the CDR3. In germline, CDR1 is ENHRY, CDR2 SYGVKD. V was clipped by 4 bases and J by 4 bases; unmatched bases: 4. The CDR3 nucleotides are TGTGCCATCAGTGGGGACAGGGTAGGCACTGAAGCTTTCTTT. Encoded protein: CAISGDRVGTEAFF.

This clone was observed a few times. The rearrangement joins TRBV14 to TRBJ2-7; 11 bases match TRBD1. The CDR3 loop spans 15 amino acids. The germline gives CDR1 SGHDN, CDR2 FVKESK. Losses at the gene ends were 4 bases for V and 3 bases for J; bases not matched to a gene: 5. In DNA form, the CDR3 reads TGTGCCAGCAGCCTTGGACAGGGGGCTTTCTACGAGCAGTACGTC. Its translation: CASSLGQGAFYEQYV.

The rearrangement uses TRBV5-1 and TRBJ2-1; tentative D call: TRBD2 (5 bases). CDR1 SGHRS and CDR2 YFSETQ come from the germline V gene. This CDR3 contains 16 residues. Trimming shortened V by 4 bases and J by 0 bases, and 14 bases separated the two germline ends. For the CDR3, the DNA is TGCGCCAGCAGCCCGTTAAGGACTGACTCCTACAATGAGCAGTTCTTC. Amino acid sequence: CASSPLRTDSYNEQFF.

The V and J genes are TRBV30 and TRBJ2-3; 7 bases map to TRBD1. The germline gives CDR1 GTSNPN, CDR2 SVGIG (reference sequence). After removal of 4 bases from V and 3 bases from J, the junction contained 4 bases not matched to a gene. This CDR3 is 13 amino acids long. This CDR3 reads CAWIRGRTDTQYF. The CDR3 DNA reads as TGTGCCTGGATAAGGGGGCGAACAGATACGCAGTATTTT.